This T cell receptor (beta chain) was sequenced for a study of blood T cell repertoires in COVID-19. Produced via immunoSEQ multiplex PCR; TCRdb's table is partial and in-frame only. The repertoire holds some 200,000 clones, with around 89% as singletons. The V gene's germline CDR1 is SNHLY and CDR2 FYNNEI. This CDR3 comprises 14 residues. V lost 8 bases and J 4 bases, leaving 15 bases between the germline ends. Sequenced sample: peripheral blood. This clonotype was obtained from an older man with acute or convalescent COVID-19. The chain combines TRBV2 with TRBJ2-1; possible D gene TRBD2, 6 bases. CDR3 sequence reads: CASQSGAGYNEQFF. CDR3 DNA sequence: TGTGCCAGCCAGAGCGGCGCGGGGTACAATGAGCAGTTCTTC.